The 2 T cell receptor beta chains in this list originate from one sample, sequenced in a study of blood T cell repertoires in COVID-19. Here immunoSEQ multiplex PCR was the method, and the copy in TCRdb shows in-frame clones only, minus some. The repertoire holds some 170,000 clones, with around 83% as singletons. Sequencing was performed on PBMCs or T cells enriched from blood (not recorded which). The receptors were gathered from a man between 50 and 59 years old who had recovered from COVID-19.

The J gene is TRBJ2-1, the V gene TRBV24-1; possibly TRBD1 for D (6 bases). The CDR3 contains 15 residues. V was cut by 7 bases and J by 0 bases, with 12 bases left in between. Germline assignment: CDR1 KGHDR and CDR2 SFDVKD. The CDR3 bases are TGTGCCACCAGCAGGGGCGCCATCTCCTACAATGAGCAGTTCTTC. Its translation is CATSRGAISYNEQFF.

This chain connects TRBV28 to TRBJ1-6; D possibly corresponds to TRBD1 (6 bases). From germline, CDR1 is MDHEN and CDR2 SYDVKM. The V end lost 2 bases, the J end lost 4 bases, and 15 bases lay between the germline ends. The CDR3 extends over 17 amino acids. CDR3 sequence (DNA): TGTGCCAGCAGTTTAACACAGGGAAGGGGTTATAATTCACCCCTCCACTTT. It translates to CASSLTQGRGYNSPLHF.